Below, 10 T cell receptor beta chains from the same sample are listed, as sequenced in a study of T cells in Graves' hyperthyroidism and ophthalmopathy. TCR beta CDR3 regions were amplified from RNA. TCR CDR3 underwent first-round RT-PCR with the HTBI primer set. TCRdb called the multiplex PCR reads again in MiXCR, with one record for every CDR3 protein. The profile shows approximately 870,000 distinct CDR3 sequences, about 38% of them singletons. Sequencing used blood. The receptors shown here come from a man younger than 35 with Graves' hyperthyroidism.

This clonotype appeared a single time. The V gene is TRBV20-1, the J gene TRBJ2-7; D possibly corresponds to TRBD2 (7 bases). The V end was cut by 7 bases, the J end by 5 bases, with 15 bases between. CDR1 and CDR2 (germline): DFQATT, SNEGSKA (reference sequence). The CDR3 length is 12 residues. CDR3 DNA: TGCAGTGTCGGAACAGGGACTAACGAGCAGTACTTC. Its protein product is CSVGTGTNEQYF.

This clonotype was found many times. The V and J genes are TRBV2 and TRBJ2-7; D unresolved. The CDR3 is made up of 13 amino acids. Trimming left V 7 bases short and J 2 bases short, with 12 bases between. Germline V gives CDR1 SNHLY, CDR2 FYNNEI. CDR3 protein: CASTPDSAYEQYF. The CDR3 DNA reads as TGTGCCAGCACTCCAGACTCAGCCTACGAGCAGTACTTC.

This clonotype turned up a few times. The V call is TRBV7-2, the J call TRBJ2-5; TRBD1 aligns across 9 bases. V lost 5 bases, J lost 4 bases, and 11 bases stayed unmatched. This CDR3 has 16 amino acids. Per germline, CDR1 SGHTA and CDR2 FQGNSA. The CDR3 bases are TGTGCCAGCAGCACCCAACAGGGGGCGGTAGGAGAGACCCAGTACTTC. Translated: CASSTQQGAVGETQYF.

The chain combines TRBV27 with TRBJ2-7; a possible D gene is TRBD1 (5 bases). The CDR3 has 11 amino acids. The V end was cut by 10 bases, the J end by 4 bases, with 11 bases between. Germline V CDR1 and CDR2: MNHEY, SMNVEV (reference sequence). CDR3 bases: TGTGCCACTAGGGGCAATTACGAGCAGTACTTC. Protein product: CATRGNYEQYF.

The rearrangement joins TRBV5-1 to TRBJ1-4; 7 nucleotides match TRBD1. Germline V gene sequence: CDR1 SGHRS, CDR2 YFSETQ. The V gene end was trimmed by 0 bases and the J gene end by 5 bases; junction bases not matched to a gene: 4. The length of the CDR3 is 15 residues. The CDR3, as DNA: TGCGCCAGCAGCTTGGGGACAGGCCCGAATGAAAAACTGTTTTTT. This encodes CASSLGTGPNEKLFF.

This clonotype has at least ten counts. The chain carries TRBV7-8 and TRBJ1-6; D call uncertain. Trimming removed 1 base at V and 8 bases at J, with 9 bases between. Germline CDR1 and CDR2: SGHVS and FQNEAQ. This CDR3 is built from 14 residues. The CDR3 loop reads CASSLGGDDSPLHF. The CDR3 nucleotides are TGTGCCAGCAGCTTAGGTGGGGATGATTCACCCCTCCACTTT.

The gene calls are TRBV2 and TRBJ2-5, with a tentative D call TRBD1 (6 bases). Trimming shortened V by 11 bases and J by 4 bases, and 17 bases separated the two germline ends. Germline assignment: CDR1 SNHLY and CDR2 FYNNEI. This CDR3 contains 13 residues. The CDR3 bases are TGTGCCTGGAGACAGGAGGCGACAGAGACCCAGTACTTC. Its protein product is CAWRQEATETQYF.

The chain joins TRBV12-3 or TRBV12-4 to TRBJ1-5; D is possibly TRBD1 (6 bases). The CDR3 contains 14 residues. Trimming pared 6 bases from V and 7 bases from J, leaving 16 bases between. Here the CDR3 reads CASREGQHGQPQHF. The CDR3 DNA sequence: TGTGCCAGCAGAGAAGGACAGCACGGGCAGCCCCAGCATTTT.

The chain joins TRBV7-2 to TRBJ2-2; weak D call: TRBD1 (6 bases). V was cut by 5 bases and J by 2 bases, with 18 bases left in between. The length of the CDR3 is 17 residues. The germline V gene encodes CDR1 SGHTA and CDR2 FQGNSA. The CDR3 DNA follows: TGTGCCAGCAGCGCCGGGACACCCCTTCTAAACACCGGGGAGCTGTTTTTT. As protein: CASSAGTPLLNTGELFF.

The V gene is TRBV6-5, the J gene TRBJ1-2, with 9 bases matching TRBD1. V shed 7 bases and J 5 bases; nucleotides not matched to a gene: 8. CDR1 MNHEY and CDR2 SVGAGI come from the germline V gene. The CDR3 length is 14 residues. The CDR3: CASTEGQGTYGYTF. Here the CDR3 DNA reads TGTGCCAGCACCGAAGGACAGGGGACGTATGGCTACACCTTC.